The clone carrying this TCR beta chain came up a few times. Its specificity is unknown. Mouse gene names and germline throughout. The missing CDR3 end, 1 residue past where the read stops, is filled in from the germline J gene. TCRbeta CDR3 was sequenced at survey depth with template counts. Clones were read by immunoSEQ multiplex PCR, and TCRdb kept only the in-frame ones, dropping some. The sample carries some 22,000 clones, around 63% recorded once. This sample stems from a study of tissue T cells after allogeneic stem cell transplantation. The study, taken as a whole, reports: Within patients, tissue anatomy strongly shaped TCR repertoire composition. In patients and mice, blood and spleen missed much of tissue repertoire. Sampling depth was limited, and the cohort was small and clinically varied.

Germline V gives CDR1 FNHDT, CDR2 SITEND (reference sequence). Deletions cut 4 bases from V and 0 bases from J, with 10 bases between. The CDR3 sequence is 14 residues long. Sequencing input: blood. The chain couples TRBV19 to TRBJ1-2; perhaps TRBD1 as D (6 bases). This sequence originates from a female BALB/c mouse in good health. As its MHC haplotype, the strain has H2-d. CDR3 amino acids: CASSRQASNSDYTF. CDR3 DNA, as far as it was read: TGTGCCAGCAGTCGACAGGCCTCAAACTCCGACTACACC.